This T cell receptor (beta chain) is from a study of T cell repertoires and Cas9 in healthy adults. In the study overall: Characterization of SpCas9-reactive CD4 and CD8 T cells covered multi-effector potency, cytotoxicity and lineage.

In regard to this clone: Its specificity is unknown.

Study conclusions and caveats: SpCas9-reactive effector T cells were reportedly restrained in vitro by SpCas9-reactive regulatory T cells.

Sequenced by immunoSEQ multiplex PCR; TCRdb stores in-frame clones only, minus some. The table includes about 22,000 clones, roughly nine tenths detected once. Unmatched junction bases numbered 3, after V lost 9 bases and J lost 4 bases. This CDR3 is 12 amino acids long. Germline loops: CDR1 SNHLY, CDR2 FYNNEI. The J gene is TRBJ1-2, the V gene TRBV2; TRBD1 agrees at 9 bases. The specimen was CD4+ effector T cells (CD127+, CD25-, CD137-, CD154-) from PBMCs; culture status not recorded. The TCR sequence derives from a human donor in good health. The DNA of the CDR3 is TGTGCCAGGGGACAGGGATCCTATGGCTACACCTTC. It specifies CARGQGSYGYTF. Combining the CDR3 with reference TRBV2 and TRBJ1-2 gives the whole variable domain EPEVTQTPSHQVTQMGQEVILRCVPISNHLYFYWYRQILGQKVEFLVSFYNNEISEKSEIFDDQFSVERPDGSNFTLKIRSTKLEDSAMYFCARGQGSYGYTFGSGTRLTVV.